A single sample gave rise to the 26 T cell receptor beta chains below, sequenced in a study of cytomegalovirus exposure and HLA in healthy donors. The data were produced by immunoSEQ multiplex PCR, yet TCRdb's version contains in-frame clones alone and is incomplete. The sample records about 150,000 clones, roughly 87% being singletons. Specimen: PBMCs. The receptors were gathered from a woman aged 18-29 years in good health and CMV-seropositive.

This rearrangement joins TRBV6-5 to TRBJ2-1, with TRBD2 identical over 7 bases. The CDR3 runs 15 residues. J was trimmed by 2 bases and V by 5 bases; bases with no gene match: 6. Germline-derived CDR1 and CDR2 are MNHEY and SVGAGI. The CDR3, as DNA: TGTGCCAGCAGTATTTCGGGGGGTCCCTACAATGAGCAGTTCTTC. The encoded protein is CASSISGGPYNEQFF.

The chain employs TRBV18 and TRBJ2-4; the D is unclear. The CDR3 has 15 residues. V was cut by 6 bases and J by 0 bases, with 12 bases left in between. In germline, CDR1 is KGHSH, CDR2 LQKENI. This CDR3 is CASSLGELAKNIQYF. The CDR3, as DNA: TGTGCCAGCTCCCTTGGTGAGCTAGCCAAAAACATTCAGTACTTC.

V usage is TRBV4-3 and J usage is TRBJ2-7, with a tentative D call TRBD1 (5 bases). Germline V gene sequence: CDR1 LGHNA, CDR2 YSLEER. V was clipped by 0 bases and J by 2 bases, with 8 bases between them. CDR3 length equals 14 residues. CDR3 sequence reads: CASSQEEGAYEQYF. As DNA, the CDR3 is TGCGCCAGCAGCCAAGAGGAAGGGGCCTACGAGCAGTACTTC.

This sequence joins TRBV2 and TRBJ2-1; D is possibly TRBD2 (6 bases). This CDR3 spans 15 amino acids. V was pared by 8 bases and J by 1 base, with 15 bases between. Germline V gives CDR1 SNHLY, CDR2 FYNNEI. Written as DNA, the CDR3 is TGTGCCAGCTCACGAACGGGGACTTCCTACAATGAGCAGTTCTTC. This gives the protein CASSRTGTSYNEQFF.

This sequence joins TRBV6-5 and TRBJ2-5; no definite D call. Trimming left V 5 bases short and J 3 bases short, with 10 bases between. The V gene's germline CDR1 is MNHEY and CDR2 SVGAGI. CDR3 length: 13 residues. The CDR3 DNA is TGTGCCAGCAGTGAAGTGGCTGAAGAGACCCAGTACTTC. Translation gives CASSEVAEETQYF.

The V call is TRBV28, the J call TRBJ1-5, with 7 bases fitting TRBD1. Germline-derived CDR1 and CDR2 are MDHEN and SYDVKM. CDR3 length: 15 residues. V lost 8 bases and J lost 4; bases outside the gene matches: 11. The DNA of the CDR3 is TGTGCCAGCCAGTCTGGGACAGCAAAGAATCAGCCCCAGCATTTT. Protein product: CASQSGTAKNQPQHF.

The V gene is TRBV28, the J gene TRBJ1-2, with TRBD1 matching 9 bases. Germline loops: CDR1 MDHEN, CDR2 SYDVKM. The CDR3 loop spans 14 amino acids. Trimming removed 2 bases from V and 8 bases from J; junction bases left unmatched: 6. The CDR3: CASSLRGQGRGYTF. CDR3 nucleotide sequence: TGTGCCAGCAGTTTAAGGGGACAGGGACGGGGCTACACCTTC.

The chain links TRBV9 to TRBJ2-7; the match to TRBD2 covers 7 bases. CDR1 is SGDLS and CDR2 is YYNGEE in the germline V gene. The CDR3 length is 14 residues. V was clipped by 0 bases and J by 6 bases; unmatched bases: 6. CDR3 loop: CASSVDSGESEQYF. The CDR3 coding sequence is TGTGCCAGCAGCGTAGACAGCGGGGAGTCCGAGCAGTACTTC.

The chain combines TRBV27 with TRBJ2-1; 8 bases align to TRBD2. With V trimmed by 2 bases and J by 2 bases, 2 bases remained unmatched. This CDR3 has 15 amino acids. The germline CDR1 and CDR2 sequences are MNHEY and SMNVEV (reference sequence). CDR3 DNA sequence: TGTGCCAGCAGTTTACGGGGGGGGGCCTACAATGAGCAGTTCTTC. It codes for CASSLRGGAYNEQFF.

In DNA form, the CDR3 reads TGTGCCAGCAGCTCGATGGTAGCGGGGGGGTACTTGGTGCATGAGCAGTTCTTC. Residues: CASSSMVAGGYLVHEQFF. V is TRBV7-6 and J is TRBJ2-1, with 11 bases matching TRBD2. CDR3 length: 18 residues. Germline loops: CDR1 SGHVS, CDR2 FNYEAQ. J lost 8 bases, V lost 4 bases, and 16 bases had no gene match.

In its sample, this clone was seen a few times. This chain uses TRBV7-8 with TRBJ2-7; 7 nucleotides agree with TRBD2. Germline trimming cut 2 bases from V and 3 bases from J; bases unmatched to any gene: 13. The CDR3 length is 17 residues. CDR1 SGHVS and CDR2 FQNEAQ come from the germline V gene. CDR3 in amino acids: CASSLRDRRSGVYEQYF. CDR3 nucleotides: TGTGCCAGCAGCTTAAGGGACCGAAGGAGCGGGGTCTACGAGCAGTACTTC.

This chain connects TRBV9 to TRBJ2-2; 10 nucleotides agree with TRBD2. The V segment lost 3 bases and the J segment 4 bases; nucleotides outside the gene matches: 6. The length of the CDR3 is 16 residues. CDR1 is SGDLS and CDR2 is YYNGEE in the germline V gene. The DNA of the CDR3 is TGTGCCAGCAGCGGATTTGAGCGGGGGGGCACCGGGGAGCTGTTTTTT. Translating it yields CASSGFERGGTGELFF. Combining the CDR3 with reference TRBV9 and TRBJ2-2 gives the whole variable domain DSGVTQTPKHLITATGQRVTLRCSPRSGDLSVYWYQQSLDQGLQFLIQYYNGEERAKGNILERFSAQQFPDLHSELNLSSLELGDSALYFCASSGFERGGTGELFFGEGSRLTVL.

In this sample, this clone turned up once. CDR3 loop: CASSQEVQAAGLYEQYF. The DNA for the CDR3 is TGCGCCAGCAGCCAAGAAGTGCAGGCCGCGGGCCTCTACGAGCAGTACTTC. The chain uses TRBV4-1 and TRBJ2-7, with TRBD2 as a possible D gene (5 bases). Germline assignment: CDR1 MGHRA and CDR2 YSYEKL. The CDR3 is 17 residues long. Trimming stripped 0 bases from V and 3 bases from J, with 18 bases between.

V and J are TRBV5-4 and TRBJ1-6, with 8 positions matching TRBD1. CDR3 size: 15 residues. With V trimmed by 4 bases and J by 3 bases, 3 bases remained unmatched. Germline V gene data show CDR1 as SGHNT and CDR2 as YYREEE (reference sequence). CDR3 nucleotides: TGTGCCAGCAGCGCGGGACAGGTCTATAATTCACCCCTCCACTTT. Its translation: CASSAGQVYNSPLHF. Full variable domain (rest looked up from reference TRBV5-4 and TRBJ1-6): ETGVTQSPTHLIKTRGQQVTLRCSSQSGHNTVSWYQQALGQGPQFIFQYYREEENGRGNFPPRFSGLQFPNYSSELNVNALELDDSALYLCASSAGQVYNSPLHFGNGTRLTVT.

The chain has TRBV6-6 and TRBJ2-3; 10 bases agree with TRBD2. The germline CDR1 and CDR2 sequences are MNHNY and SVGAGI (reference sequence). The V segment lost 4 bases and the J segment 3 bases; nucleotides outside the gene matches: 4. CDR3 size: 15 residues. CDR3 sequence reads: CASSLLAGDTDTQYF. CDR3 DNA sequence: TGTGCCAGCAGTTTGCTAGCGGGGGATACAGATACGCAGTATTTT.

V gene TRBV6-5 combines with J gene TRBJ1-3, with 8 bases lining up with TRBD1. The CDR3 extends over 15 amino acids. V shed 6 bases, J shed 4 bases, and the junction held 8 bases outside the gene matches. In germline, CDR1 is MNHEY, CDR2 SVGAGI. The CDR3 loop reads CASRLQGAGGNTIYF. In nucleotides, the CDR3 is TGTGCCAGCAGACTTCAGGGGGCTGGGGGAAACACCATATATTTT.

This chain joins TRBV27 and TRBJ1-3; a weak D match, TRBD1 (5 bases). The CDR3 runs to 15 residues. The V end lost 5 bases, the J end lost 0 bases, and 11 bases lay between the germline ends. Germline loops: CDR1 MNHEY, CDR2 SMNVEV (reference sequence). In DNA form, the CDR3 reads TGTGCCAGCAGTCCCCTCGGGGGCTCTGGAAACACCATATATTTT. This sequence encodes CASSPLGGSGNTIYF.

V usage is TRBV30 and J usage is TRBJ1-1; perhaps TRBD1 as D (6 bases). Germline CDR1 GTSNPN, CDR2 SVGIG (reference sequence). The CDR3 sequence is 19 residues long. Trimming pared 0 bases from V and 1 base from J, leaving 24 bases between. In DNA, the CDR3 is TGTGCCTGGAGTGTGTCACGAAACCCAGGGGTACAGGGGAACACTGAAGCTTTCTTT. As protein: CAWSVSRNPGVQGNTEAFF.

This chain uses TRBV19 with TRBJ2-3, with TRBD2 identical over 10 bases. The germline gives CDR1 LNHDA, CDR2 SQIVND (reference sequence). The V and J ends lost 2 bases and 6 bases, in that order; junction bases with no gene match: 14. The CDR3 length is 18 residues. This chain's CDR3 is CASSISVAGGAGLDTQYF. The CDR3, as DNA: TGTGCCAGTAGTATAAGTGTAGCGGGGGGTGCCGGGTTGGATACGCAGTATTTT.

V usage is TRBV28 and J usage is TRBJ2-3; 7 bases are shared with TRBD1. The CDR3 totals 16 residues. CDR1 and CDR2 (germline): MDHEN, SYDVKM. Trimming cost V 8 bases and J 9 bases; bases outside gene matches: 20. The CDR3 sequence: CASQEGGQTGKGTQYF. The CDR3 coding sequence is TGTGCCAGCCAAGAAGGGGGACAGACTGGGAAGGGCACGCAGTATTTT.

This chain connects TRBV4-1 to TRBJ1-4; 7 positions agree with TRBD1. J gave up 7 bases and V 2 bases, and 4 bases lay outside the gene matches. CDR3 size: 14 residues. Germline assignment: CDR1 MGHRA and CDR2 YSYEKL. The CDR3 coding sequence is TGCGCCAGCAGCCAAAGAGGGGACAGTGAAAAACTGTTTTTT. Translating gives CASSQRGDSEKLFF.

This chain joins TRBV29-1 and TRBJ2-5; TRBD2 agrees at 7 bases. Germline V gene data show CDR1 as SQVTM and CDR2 as ANQGSEA. V dropped 4 bases and J dropped 5; count of bases not matched to a gene: 4. CDR3 length equals 12 residues. This chain's CDR3 is CSVVRGGETQYF. In nucleotides, the CDR3 is TGCAGCGTTGTAAGGGGAGGGGAGACCCAGTACTTC. The variable domain in full, with the rest retrieved from reference TRBV29-1 and TRBJ2-5, is SAVISQKPSRDICQRGTSLTIQCQVDSQVTMMFWYRQQPGQSLTLIATANQGSEATYESGFVIDKFPISRPNLTFSTLTVSNMSPEDSSIYLCSVVRGGETQYFGPGTRLLVL.

CDR3 sequence reads: CASSQEVTRDTQYF. The DNA of the CDR3 is TGCGCCAGCAGCCAAGAAGTAACGAGGGATACGCAGTATTTT. J is TRBJ2-3 and V is TRBV4-1; D gene uncertain. Trimming shortened V by 0 bases and J by 6 bases, and 10 bases separated the two germline ends. Germline V gene lookup returns CDR1 MGHRA and CDR2 YSYEKL. This CDR3 is built from 14 residues.

V is TRBV4-2 and J is TRBJ2-7; 9 nucleotides align to TRBD2. Unmatched junction bases numbered 3, after V lost 0 bases and J lost 3 bases. The germline gives CDR1 LGHNA, CDR2 YNFKEQ. The CDR3 loop spans 15 amino acids. DNA of the CDR3: TGTGCCAGCAGCCAAGAAGTAGCGGGGGTCTACGAGCAGTACTTC. This sequence encodes CASSQEVAGVYEQYF.

This chain joins TRBV19 and TRBJ2-3; 8 bases align to TRBD1. The V gene end was trimmed by 3 bases and the J gene end by 0 bases; junction bases not matched to a gene: 5. The V gene's germline CDR1 is LNHDA and CDR2 SQIVND (reference sequence). The CDR3 sequence is 16 residues long. This CDR3 is CASSIPDRASTDTQYF. In DNA form, the CDR3 reads TGTGCCAGTAGTATCCCGGACAGGGCTAGCACAGATACGCAGTATTTT.

This chain links TRBV9 with TRBJ2-3; weak D call: TRBD1 (6 bases). CDR1 is SGDLS and CDR2 is YYNGEE in the germline V gene. The V end lost 4 bases, the J end lost 1 base, and 16 bases lay between the germline ends. There are 16 residues in the CDR3. CDR3: CASSSNVRQGTDTQYF. The CDR3 DNA reads TGTGCCAGCAGCTCAAACGTGAGACAGGGCACAGATACGCAGTATTTT.